Listed here is a single TCR beta chain. A read error is possible here, since a much larger clone lies one base away. This record comes from a study of early T cells in non-severe SARS-CoV-2 infection. TCRdb independently ran MiXCR on the 5' RACE reads; one entry per CDR3 protein. The data show 40,000 to 55,000 distinct CDR3 sequences, 12% seen once. V shed 4 bases, J shed 8 bases, and the junction held 11 bases outside the gene matches. This CDR3 has 15 amino acids. The germline V gene has CDR1 SGHAT and CDR2 FQNNGV. The sequence was obtained from an adult who was a healthcare worker with PCR-confirmed SARS-CoV-2 infection or an uninfected control (not recorded which). The sample was whole blood. The chain recombines TRBV11-2 with TRBJ2-4, with 7 bases lining up with TRBD2. The CDR3 DNA sequence: TGTGCCAGCAGCTCGCCGGGGCTGGGGAGGGACATTCAGTACTTC. Its protein product is CASSSPGLGRDIQYF.